The 30 T cell receptor beta chains reported below all come from one sample, sequenced in a study of T cell clusters in autoimmune cytopenias. TRB was amplified by touch-down multiplex PCR, primer pools A and B combined. Reanalyzing the multiplex PCR reads, TCRdb keeps one entry per CDR3 protein, without DNA. The sample is made up of 3,900 or so distinct CDR3 sequences, and the top ten hold roughly 15% of it. Tens of thousands of genome equivalents of blood DNA were amplified for TRB. Sequencing was carried out using peripheral blood. The source of these receptors is a human donor with an autoimmune cytopenia or autoimmune hepatitis (not recorded which).

V and J are TRBV6-2 or TRBV6-3 and TRBJ2-7; as DNA is missing, the TRBD1 call by TCRdb cannot be tested. The CDR3 has 19 residues. The V gene's germline CDR1 is MNHEY and CDR2 SVGEGT. The CDR3 protein is CASSLPGQSTAGGSYEQYF.

Measured by frequency, this clonotype is medium-sized. The V gene is TRBV15, the J gene TRBJ2-1; TCRdb calls TRBD1, which cannot be checked without DNA. The CDR3 is 16 amino acids. Per germline, CDR1 LNHNV and CDR2 YYDKDF (reference sequence). CDR3 region: CATSRDLQGVHNEQFF.

The J gene is TRBJ1-1, the V gene TRBV6-5; TCRdb proposes TRBD1, but this gene call is untestable without DNA. The CDR3 loop spans 15 amino acids. Germline CDR1 is MNHEY and CDR2 is SVGAGI. The chain's CDR3 is CASSYSFQGIGEAFF.

This clonotype is deemed medium-sized (0.01 to 0.1%) by its frequency. The gene calls are TRBV29-1 and TRBJ1-1. From germline, CDR1 is SQVTM and CDR2 ANQGSEA. The CDR3 covers 12 residues. The CDR3 reads CSGGGGNTEAFF.

The V call is TRBV6-5, the J call TRBJ1-1; TCRdb picks TRBD1, but there is no DNA to check that call. Germline CDR1 and CDR2: MNHEY and SVGAGI. The CDR3 runs 14 residues. Here the CDR3 reads CASSYRTGNTEAFF.

The CDR3 is CASSDPNWDEQYF. The V call is TRBV7-9, the J call TRBJ2-7. CDR3 length: 13 residues. CDR1 is SEHNR, CDR2 FQNEAQ, per germline (reference sequence).

The chain uses TRBV5-1 and TRBJ2-3; TCRdb designates TRBD2, a call that cannot be tested without DNA. The CDR3 contains 13 residues. The germline gives CDR1 SGHRS, CDR2 YFSETQ. The CDR3: CASSTSLGDTQYF.

According to its frequency, this clonotype is medium-sized. The CDR3 is CSAPNPGQGYGETQYF. The rearrangement uses TRBV20-1 and TRBJ2-5; TCRdb designates TRBD1, a call that cannot be tested without DNA. The length of the CDR3 is 16 residues. Germline V gene lookup returns CDR1 DFQATT and CDR2 SNEGSKA (reference sequence).

The CDR3: CASSIGQADAQPQHF. The genes are TRBV7-2 and TRBJ1-5; TCRdb calls TRBD1, which cannot be checked without DNA. Germline V gene sequence: CDR1 SGHTA, CDR2 FQGNSA. CDR3 length equals 15 residues.

In terms of frequency, this clonotype is medium-sized. V gene TRBV15 combines with J gene TRBJ2-5; with no DNA, the TCRdb D assignment of TRBD1 cannot be verified. This CDR3 is 13 amino acids long. From germline, CDR1 is LNHNV and CDR2 YYDKDF (reference sequence). The CDR3 sequence is CATSGRDLRTQYF. The full variable domain, in which reference TRBV15 and TRBJ2-5 provide the parts outside the CDR3, is DAMVIQNPRYQVTQFGKPVTLSCSQTLNHNVMYWYQQKSSQAPKLLFHYYDKDFNNEADTPDNFQSRRPNTSFCFLDIRSPGLGDTAMYLCATSGRDLRTQYFGPGTRLLVL.

In terms of frequency, this clonotype is medium-sized (0.01 to 0.1%). CDR3 in amino acids: CAWSVGVTGELFF. The chain has TRBV30 and TRBJ2-2; TCRdb designates TRBD1, a call that cannot be tested without DNA. CDR3 length equals 13 residues. Germline assignment: CDR1 GTSNPN and CDR2 SVGIG (reference sequence).

Judged by frequency, this clonotype is medium-sized. The chain's CDR3 is CAWSVTRSSSSTDTQYF. The rearrangement joins TRBV30 to TRBJ2-3; TCRdb designates TRBD2, a call that cannot be tested without DNA. This CDR3 has 17 residues. CDR1 is GTSNPN and CDR2 is SVGIG in the germline V gene (reference sequence).

This chain joins TRBV20-1 and TRBJ1-5; the D gene TCRdb calls, TRBD1, cannot be checked with no DNA. The CDR3 runs to 13 residues. CDR1 and CDR2 (germline): DFQATT, SNEGSKA (reference sequence). The CDR3: CSARTGGNQPQHF.

This clonotype is medium-sized by frequency. V gene TRBV12-3 or TRBV12-4 combines with J gene TRBJ2-2; TCRdb calls TRBD1, which cannot be checked without DNA. CDR3 length: 12 amino acids. The CDR3 loop reads CASSAGAGELFF.

Its frequency marks this clonotype as large. The gene calls are TRBV29-1 and TRBJ2-1; TCRdb's D gene call, TRBD1, goes unchecked for lack of DNA. The CDR3 totals 13 residues. Germline values: CDR1 SQVTM, CDR2 ANQGSEA. This chain's CDR3 is CSAEDRGQDEQFF.

This clonotype is labeled medium-sized (0.01 to 0.1%) based on frequency. The V gene is TRBV6-5, the J gene TRBJ2-7; lacking DNA, the TRBD1 call made by TCRdb goes unchecked. Germline V lookup: CDR1 MNHEY, CDR2 SVGAGI. The CDR3 consists of 12 residues. This chain's CDR3 is CASSKTGLEQYF.

The chain is built from TRBV12-3 or TRBV12-4 and TRBJ2-2; TCRdb outputs TRBD1, but without DNA this stays unchecked. CDR3 length equals 15 residues. CDR3 residues: CASNPGGFYTGELFF.

This clonotype ranks as medium-sized (0.01 to 0.1%) in terms of frequency. The chain is built from TRBV11-1 and TRBJ2-1. CDR3 size: 15 residues. CDR1 is SGHAT and CDR2 is FQDESV in the germline V gene (reference sequence). CDR3 residues: CASSLVRYSYNEQFF.

The chain links TRBV7-9 to TRBJ2-1; the D call of TRBD1 rests on TCRdb alone, since no DNA is present to check it. The CDR3 is 14 residues long. Germline-derived CDR1 and CDR2 are SEHNR and FQNEAQ (reference sequence). CDR3 in amino acids: CASSFALLGSREFF. The complete variable domain, with remaining parts taken from reference TRBV7-9 and TRBJ2-1, reads DTGVSQNPRHKITKRGQNVTFRCDPISEHNRLYWYRQTLGQGPEFLTYFQNEAQLEKSRLLSDRFSAERPKGSFSTLEIQRTEQGDSAMYLCASSFALLGSREFFGPGTRLTVL.

Its frequency marks this clonotype as medium-sized. The V and J genes are TRBV6-5 and TRBJ2-2. Germline V gene lookup returns CDR1 MNHEY and CDR2 SVGAGI. The CDR3 has 16 residues. CDR3 residues: CASSYGSNLNTGELFF.

CDR3 residues: CASSPGSGRTGELFF. The genes are TRBV27 and TRBJ2-2; TCRdb indicates TRBD1, and absent DNA this call remains unverified. The germline V gene encodes CDR1 MNHEY and CDR2 SMNVEV (reference sequence). The CDR3 runs 15 residues.

V is TRBV24-1 and J is TRBJ1-2; absent DNA, TCRdb's TRBD1 call cannot be checked. CDR1 and CDR2 (germline): KGHDR, SFDVKD. The CDR3 covers 15 residues. The chain's CDR3 is CATSDHSTARYGYTF.

V usage is TRBV20-1 and J usage is TRBJ1-5. The CDR3 sequence is 16 residues long. CDR1 and CDR2 from the germline V gene are DFQATT and SNEGSKA (reference sequence). CDR3 sequence: CSARSRSEASNQPQHF.

This clonotype ranks as medium-sized (0.01 to 0.1%) in terms of frequency. The rearrangement links TRBV6-2 or TRBV6-3 to TRBJ2-1; TCRdb's D call, TRBD1, is unchecked because there is no DNA. Germline V gene lookup returns CDR1 MNHEY and CDR2 SVGEGT. This CDR3 spans 18 amino acids. The CDR3 sequence: CASSYAEDRVKSYNEQFF.

V and J are TRBV6-1 and TRBJ2-5; TCRdb reports TRBD2, a call that lacks DNA to check it against. Germline values: CDR1 MNHNS, CDR2 SASEGT. There are 17 residues in the CDR3. CDR3 residues: CASSENLAGGDQETQYF.

Frequency places this clonotype as medium-sized. This chain joins TRBV6-5 and TRBJ1-6; TCRdb names TRBD1, which stays unverified in the absence of DNA. CDR1 and CDR2 from the germline V gene are MNHEY and SVGAGI. The CDR3 sequence is 14 residues long. The CDR3 spells CASTNGTGYSPLHF.

This clonotype is identified as medium-sized from frequency. This chain uses TRBV6-4 with TRBJ2-3. The CDR3 loop spans 11 amino acids. Germline CDR1 is MRHNA and CDR2 is SNTAGT. The CDR3 sequence is CASSEGGTQYF.

The chain joins TRBV6-2 or TRBV6-3 to TRBJ2-2; with no DNA, the TCRdb D assignment of TRBD2 cannot be verified. This CDR3 contains 14 residues. Germline loops: CDR1 MNHEY, CDR2 SVGEGT. CDR3: CASSYSGDTGELFF.

The chain employs TRBV5-6 and TRBJ2-2; as DNA is missing, the TRBD2 call by TCRdb cannot be tested. Germline CDR1 SGHDT, CDR2 YYEEEE. The CDR3 sequence is 18 residues long. CDR3 sequence reads: CASSHESGLAGLTGELFF.

This clonotype registers medium-sized by frequency. The CDR3 spells CSCRSGGQPSGANVLTF. V is TRBV20-1 and J is TRBJ2-6; the TRBD2 assignment by TCRdb is unverifiable without DNA. The CDR3 totals 17 residues. The germline gives CDR1 DFQATT, CDR2 SNEGSKA (reference sequence).